Following are 15 T cell receptor beta chains from one sample sequenced in a study of identical twins. One entry per CDR3 protein results from TCRdb running MiXCR on the 5' RACE reads. The profile shows hundreds of thousands of distinct CDR3 sequences, 6.1% of them singletons. Source material: naive T cells sorted from blood. Source of these receptors: a man between 18 and 29 years old in good health.

Many counts were recorded for this clonotype. This chain links TRBV29-1 with TRBJ1-4; D gene uncertain. The CDR3 consists of 17 residues. The germline V gene encodes CDR1 SQVTM and CDR2 ANQGSEA. The V end was cut by 1 base, the J end by 10 bases, with 25 bases between. The CDR3 region is CSVEGFKWAEPPGKLFF. The CDR3 nucleotides are TGCAGCGTTGAAGGGTTTAAGTGGGCAGAACCTCCTGGAAAACTGTTTTTT.

The V and J genes are TRBV7-9 and TRBJ2-3, with a possible D match to TRBD2 (6 bases). This CDR3 spans 14 amino acids. Trimming shortened V by 6 bases and J by 2 bases, and 12 bases separated the two germline ends. Germline CDR1 is SEHNR and CDR2 is FQNEAQ (reference sequence). The CDR3 nucleotides read TGTGCCAGCAGGGTAGCGGAACACACAGATACGCAGTATTTT. It encodes CASRVAEHTDTQYF.

The rearrangement links TRBV7-6 to TRBJ2-7, with 7 bases that match TRBD2. Per the germline V gene, CDR1 is SGHVS and CDR2 is FNYEAQ. V lost 7 bases to trimming and J lost 1 base; unmatched junction nucleotides: 7. The CDR3 is 14 amino acids. For the CDR3, the DNA is TGTGCCAGCATCACAGCGGGGCCGTCCTACGAGCAGTACTTC. Translated: CASITAGPSYEQYF.

At least ten counts were recorded for this clonotype. V gene TRBV6-5 combines with J gene TRBJ1-6; no definite D call. The V gene's germline CDR1 is MNHEY and CDR2 SVGAGI. This CDR3 is built from 14 residues. V was clipped by 2 bases and J by 5 bases, with 7 bases between them. This chain's CDR3 is CASSYGGDNSPLHF. The DNA of the CDR3 is TGTGCCAGCAGTTACGGAGGAGATAATTCACCCCTCCACTTT.

The chain links TRBV30 to TRBJ1-6, with 8 bases aligning to TRBD1. Germline CDR1 and CDR2: GTSNPN and SVGIG (reference sequence). This CDR3 region has 13 residues. J gave up 9 bases and V 2 bases, and 3 bases lay outside the gene matches. As DNA, the CDR3 is TGTGCCTGGAGTCCGGACAGGGTTTCACCCCTCCACTTT. It encodes CAWSPDRVSPLHF.

The chain employs TRBV24-1 and TRBJ1-5; D not resolved. The CDR3 consists of 15 residues. The germline V and J ends were trimmed by 5 bases and 4 bases, with 14 bases remaining between them. The V gene's germline CDR1 is KGHDR and CDR2 SFDVKD. The CDR3 nucleotides are TGTGCCACCAGTGCTAACCAGGCCGGGAATCAGCCCCAGCATTTT. As protein: CATSANQAGNQPQHF.

The sample holds many counts of this clonotype. The chain is built from TRBV12-3 or TRBV12-4 and TRBJ2-7; tentatively, D is TRBD1 (6 bases). The germline V and J ends were trimmed by 5 bases and 0 bases, with 14 bases remaining between them. There are 15 residues in the CDR3. The CDR3 sequence: CASSLQTGSSYEQYV. The CDR3 region has the DNA TGTGCCAGCAGTCTCCAAACAGGGAGCTCCTACGAGCAGTACGTC.

This clonotype was recorded a few times. The gene calls are TRBV11-2 and TRBJ2-2; possible D gene TRBD2, 5 bases. The CDR3 totals 13 residues. The V gene's germline CDR1 is SGHAT and CDR2 FQNNGV. V lost 5 bases, J lost 6 bases, and 10 bases lay in between. Here the CDR3 reads CASSDKRAGELFF. The CDR3 DNA is TGTGCCAGCAGCGACAAGAGGGCCGGGGAGCTGTTTTTT.

The CDR3 sequence is CASRPRTAEAFF. CDR3 sequence (DNA): TGCGCCAGCAGACCACGTACGGCGGAGGCTTTCTTT. The chain combines TRBV5-1 with TRBJ1-1; D is ambiguous. The CDR3 sequence is 12 residues long. In germline, CDR1 is SGHRS, CDR2 YFSETQ. Trimming cost V 5 bases and J 11 bases, with 16 bases left between them.

This clonotype showed up just a few times. This chain joins TRBV29-1 and TRBJ1-2; maybe TRBD1 (5 bases). Germline V lookup: CDR1 SQVTM, CDR2 ANQGSEA. The V end was cut by 7 bases, the J end by 2 bases, with 11 bases between. The CDR3 consists of 12 residues. DNA of the CDR3: TGCAGCGCCGAGACAGAAAACTATGGCTACACCTTC. Its translation is CSAETENYGYTF.

This chain uses TRBV20-1 with TRBJ2-3; D ambiguous. This CDR3 is 12 amino acids long. Per the germline V gene, CDR1 is DFQATT and CDR2 is SNEGSKA (reference sequence). Trimming stripped 3 bases from V and 4 bases from J, with 8 bases between. CDR3 nucleotide sequence: TGCAGTGCTAGTTCCGGGCCAGATACGCAGTATTTT. This codes for CSASSGPDTQYF.

This rearrangement joins TRBV7-9 to TRBJ2-3; 7 nucleotides agree with TRBD1. This CDR3 is built from 15 residues. V lost 5 bases, J lost 2 bases, and 7 bases stayed unmatched. Germline lookup yields CDR1 SEHNR and CDR2 FQNEAQ (reference sequence). CDR3 DNA: TGTGCCAGCAGCGCATCGGACAGGTCCACAGATACGCAGTATTTT. It specifies CASSASDRSTDTQYF.

In this sample, this clonotype turned up many times. The chain recombines TRBV29-1 with TRBJ1-1; 9 nucleotides match TRBD1. This CDR3 is 12 amino acids long. V dropped 6 bases and J dropped 10; count of bases not matched to a gene: 9. CDR1 is SQVTM and CDR2 is ANQGSEA in the germline V gene. CDR3 bases: TGCAGCGTATCCCCCGGGACAGGGTTAGCTTTCTTT. Encoded protein: CSVSPGTGLAFF.

This clonotype was seen only a few times. The CDR3 protein is CASSLRREVNNEQFF. The CDR3 DNA reads TGTGCCAGCAGCTTAAGGCGGGAGGTAAACAATGAGCAGTTCTTC. The V call is TRBV7-3, the J call TRBJ2-1; 8 nucleotides line up with TRBD2. Germline CDR1 and CDR2: SGHTA and FQGTGA. There are 15 residues in the CDR3. Losses at the gene ends were 1 base for V and 5 bases for J; bases not matched to a gene: 4.

This clonotype was recorded at least ten times. This chain joins TRBV20-1 and TRBJ2-5, with 7 nucleotides matching TRBD1. CDR3 size: 13 residues. The V gene's germline CDR1 is DFQATT and CDR2 SNEGSKA (reference sequence). The CDR3 reads CAAWGQPQETQYF. In DNA, the CDR3 is TGCGCTGCCTGGGGACAGCCTCAAGAGACCCAGTACTTC.